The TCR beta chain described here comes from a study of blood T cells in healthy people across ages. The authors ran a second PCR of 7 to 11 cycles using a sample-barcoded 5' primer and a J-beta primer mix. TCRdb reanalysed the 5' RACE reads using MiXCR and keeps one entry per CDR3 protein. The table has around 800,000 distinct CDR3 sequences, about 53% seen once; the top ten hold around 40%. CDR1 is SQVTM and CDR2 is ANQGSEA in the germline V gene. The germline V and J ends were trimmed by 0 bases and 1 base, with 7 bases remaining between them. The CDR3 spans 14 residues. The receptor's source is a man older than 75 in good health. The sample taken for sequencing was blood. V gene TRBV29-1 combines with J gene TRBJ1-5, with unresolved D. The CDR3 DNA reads TGCAGCGTTGAAGATCCCGGGAGCAATCAGCCCCAGCATTTT. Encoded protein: CSVEDPGSNQPQHF.